This T cell receptor beta chain was sequenced during a study of OX40 agonist ivuxolimab in advanced cancers. Assay: immunoSEQ multiplex PCR; the TCRdb copy retains only in-frame clones and omits some. The data hold 45,000 or so clones, with about 90% observed a single time. Trimming took 0 bases from V and 6 from J, leaving 10 bases between them. CDR3 length equals 13 residues. Germline CDR1 is SGDLS and CDR2 is YYNGEE. The sequencing here drew on CD4+ or CD8+ T cells sorted from blood, taken in a trial of the OX40 agonist ivuxolimab. The chain joins TRBV9 to TRBJ2-7; D remains unclear. This clonotype was obtained from an adult with an advanced solid tumor such as melanoma, head and neck, liver or kidney cancer. This CDR3 is CASSVVWAGEQYF. CDR3 sequence (DNA): TGTGCCAGCAGCGTAGTGTGGGCAGGCGAGCAGTACTTC.